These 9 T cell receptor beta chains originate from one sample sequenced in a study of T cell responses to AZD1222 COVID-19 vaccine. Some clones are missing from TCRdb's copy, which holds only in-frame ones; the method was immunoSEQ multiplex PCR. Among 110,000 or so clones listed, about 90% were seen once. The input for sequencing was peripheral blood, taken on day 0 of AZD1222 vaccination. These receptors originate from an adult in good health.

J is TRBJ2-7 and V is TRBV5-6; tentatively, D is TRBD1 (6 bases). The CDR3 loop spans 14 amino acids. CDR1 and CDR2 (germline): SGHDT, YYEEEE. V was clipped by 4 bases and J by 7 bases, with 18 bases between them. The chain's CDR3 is CASSDSGHPTEQYF. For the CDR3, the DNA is TGTGCCAGCAGCGACTCGGGACACCCGACGGAGCAGTACTTC.

CDR3 in amino acids: CASSSSLKGEQFF. The CDR3 coding sequence is TGTGCCAGCAGTTCTAGCCTGAAGGGTGAGCAGTTCTTC. The chain couples TRBV6-5 to TRBJ2-1; the D gene is possibly TRBD2 (5 bases). The CDR3 is made up of 13 amino acids. CDR1 MNHEY and CDR2 SVGAGI come from the germline V gene. V was pared by 4 bases and J by 9 bases, with 13 bases between.

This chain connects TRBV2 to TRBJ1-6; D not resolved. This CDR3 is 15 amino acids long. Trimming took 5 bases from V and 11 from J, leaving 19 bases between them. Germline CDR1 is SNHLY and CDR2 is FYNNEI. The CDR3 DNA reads TGTGCCAGCAGTCCTACTACAGCGTCTGGAGCACCCCTCCACTTT. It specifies CASSPTTASGAPLHF.

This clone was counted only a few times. The CDR3 spells CASSLANGVGYEQYF. CDR3 DNA: TGTGCCAGCAGCTTGGCGAACGGGGTGGGTTACGAGCAGTACTTC. This chain uses TRBV5-6 with TRBJ2-7, with D possibly matching TRBD2 (5 bases). CDR3 size: 15 residues. CDR1 is SGHDT, CDR2 YYEEEE, per germline. Between the trimmed V and J ends, which lost 0 bases and 4 bases, there was a span of 14 bases. Supplemented by reference TRBV5-6 and TRBJ2-7, the full variable domain reads DAGVTQSPTHLIKTRGQQVTLRCSPKSGHDTVSWYQQALGQGPQFIFQYYEEEERQRGNFPDRFSGHQFPNYSSELNVNALLLGDSALYLCASSLANGVGYEQYFGPGTRLTVT.

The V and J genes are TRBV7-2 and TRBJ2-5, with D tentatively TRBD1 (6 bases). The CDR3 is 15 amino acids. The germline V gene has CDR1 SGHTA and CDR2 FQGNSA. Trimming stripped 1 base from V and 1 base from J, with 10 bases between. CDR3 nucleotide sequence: TGTGCCAGCAGCTTAGTTGGGACACTCCAAGAGACCCAGTACTTC. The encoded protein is CASSLVGTLQETQYF.

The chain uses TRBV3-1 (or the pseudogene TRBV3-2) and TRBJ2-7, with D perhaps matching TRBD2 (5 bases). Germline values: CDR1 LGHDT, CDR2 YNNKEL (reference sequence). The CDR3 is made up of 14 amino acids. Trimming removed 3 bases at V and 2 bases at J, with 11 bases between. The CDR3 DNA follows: TGTGCCAGCAGCCATTTCGTGGGAGCCTACGAGCAGTACTTC. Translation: CASSHFVGAYEQYF.

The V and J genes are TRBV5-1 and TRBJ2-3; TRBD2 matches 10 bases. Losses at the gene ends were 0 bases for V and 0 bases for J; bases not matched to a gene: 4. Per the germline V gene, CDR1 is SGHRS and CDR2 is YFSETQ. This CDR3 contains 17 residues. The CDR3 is CASSLALAGDSTDTQYF. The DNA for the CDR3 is TGCGCCAGCAGCTTGGCTCTAGCGGGAGATAGCACAGATACGCAGTATTTT.

The CDR3 spells CASRPRDPVSFFVNTEAFF. DNA of the CDR3: TGTGCCAGCAGGCCCCGGGACCCCGTCTCTTTCTTTGTGAACACTGAAGCTTTCTTT. The chain combines TRBV2 with TRBJ1-1; perhaps TRBD1 as D (5 bases). V lost 6 bases, J lost 0 bases, and 26 bases lay in between. Germline V gives CDR1 SNHLY, CDR2 FYNNEI. This CDR3 is built from 19 residues.

CDR3 bases: TGTGCCAGCAGCTTAGATCTAACCCGGATAAACACTGAAGCTTTCTTT. It is translated as CASSLDLTRINTEAFF. V usage is TRBV11-2 and J usage is TRBJ1-1; D unclear. Trimming removed 0 bases at V and 2 bases at J, with 13 bases between. Per the germline V gene, CDR1 is SGHAT and CDR2 is FQNNGV. The CDR3 is 16 amino acids. Looking up the rest from reference TRBV11-2 and TRBJ1-1 gives the full variable domain: EAGVAQSPRYKIIEKRQSVAFWCNPISGHATLYWYQQILGQGPKLLIQFQNNGVVDDSQLPKDRFSAERLKGVDSTLKIQPAKLEDSAVYLCASSLDLTRINTEAFFGQGTRLTVV.